The entry that follows covers one T cell receptor beta chain sequence. This record belongs to a study of technical replicates of blood from a handful of donors. Sequencing used immunoSEQ multiplex PCR; TCRdb keeps in-frame clones, though not all of them. The data contain about 17,000 clones, 82% of them singletons. CDR1 and CDR2 from the germline V gene are MNHNS and SASEGT. V dropped 1 base and J dropped 2; count of bases not matched to a gene: 2. The CDR3 is 15 residues long. The specimen sequenced was PBMCs. This chain joins TRBV6-1 and TRBJ2-3; 8 bases are a match to TRBD1. This clonotype originated in a human donor in good health. Some clones in this sample may be carry-over from other donors' samples. The CDR3 reads CASSEGTGHTDTQYF. The CDR3 DNA follows: TGTGCCAGCAGTGAAGGGACAGGGCACACAGATACGCAGTATTTT.